The present T cell receptor (beta chain) was sequenced within a study of vaccination effects on CD4 cells after COVID-19. Peptide-pool stimulation followed by sequencing identified expanded antigen-specific CD4+ clonotypes in the ViraFEST assay. Subsequent to roughly 10 days of culture, CD4+ T cells were isolated. Nucleocapsid antibody tests were negative, and the vaccine recipients had no prior SARS-CoV-2 infection. As regards this clone: As yet, its antigen is unknown.

Here immunoSEQ multiplex PCR was the method, and the copy in TCRdb shows in-frame clones only, minus some. The sample shows tens of thousands of clones, 75% to 85% of them seen only once. V lost 4 bases, J lost 1 base, and 12 bases lay in between. Looked up from germline, CDR1 is KGHDR and CDR2 is SFDVKD. This CDR3 has 16 residues. Study-level points and caveats: The study, lacking early post-infection timepoints, had few convalescent patients.

The sequenced sample was CD4+ T cells from PBMCs cultured with SARS-CoV-2 spike peptides, obtained before COVID-19 vaccination. J is TRBJ2-2 and V is TRBV24-1, with D possibly TRBD1 on 6 matching bases. The source is a human donor who received a COVID-19 vaccine. CDR3 nucleotides: TGTGCCACCAGTGAGGTTGGACAGAGGAACACCGGGGAGCTGTTTTTT. Amino acids: CATSEVGQRNTGELFF.